The source of this T cell receptor (beta chain) is a study of T cell responses to AZD1222 COVID-19 vaccine. The length of the CDR3 is 15 residues. Germline loops: CDR1 SGHRS, CDR2 YFSETQ. Germline trimming cut 2 bases from V and 6 bases from J; bases unmatched to any gene: 7. The data were produced by immunoSEQ multiplex PCR, yet TCRdb's version contains in-frame clones alone and is incomplete. The sample records about 120,000 clones, 90% to 95% being singletons. As for this clone: Its antigen is not identified.

Study-level points and caveats: None of the repertoires were sampled until the peak T cell response had passed. White British ancestry dominated among donors, who included more females, and clonal diversity was possibly underestimated.

Some second doses came at about 4 weeks and others at about 12 weeks; these were pooled. The sequence came from an adult who received the AZD1222 COVID-19 vaccine. The chain employs TRBV5-1 and TRBJ2-3, with 9 bases fitting TRBD1. This sample comprised peripheral blood, obtained 28 days after the second AZD1222 dose. The CDR3 sequence is CASSFTGTGRDTQYF. The CDR3 nucleotides read TGCGCCAGCAGCTTCACCGGGACAGGGAGGGATACGCAGTATTTT.